Following are 5 T cell receptor beta chains from one sample sequenced in a study of blood T cell repertoires in COVID-19. The data were produced by immunoSEQ multiplex PCR, yet TCRdb's version contains in-frame clones alone and is incomplete. The table has 160,000 or so clones, roughly 93% seen once. Sequenced sample: peripheral blood. These receptors came from a man younger than 30 with acute or convalescent COVID-19.

The genes are TRBV18 and TRBJ2-5; D gene ambiguous. Germline V gives CDR1 KGHSH, CDR2 LQKENI. CDR3 length equals 15 residues. V lost 0 bases and J lost 3, with 11 bases in between. The CDR3 region has the DNA TGTGCCAGCTCACCACCGGAGTTCGGAGAAGAGACCCAGTACTTC. The encoded protein is CASSPPEFGEETQYF.

The genes are TRBV5-4 and TRBJ2-5; D possibly corresponds to TRBD2 (5 bases). The CDR3 spans 14 residues. The V end lost 4 bases, the J end lost 2 bases, and 12 bases lay between the germline ends. The germline V gene encodes CDR1 SGHNT and CDR2 YYREEE (reference sequence). The CDR3 loop reads CASSRGLGQETQYF. The DNA for the CDR3 is TGTGCCAGCAGCCGCGGGCTGGGTCAAGAGACCCAGTACTTC.

The chain joins TRBV28 to TRBJ2-7; D not resolved. CDR1 and CDR2 from the germline V gene are MDHEN and SYDVKM. The CDR3 consists of 14 residues. With 5 bases removed from V and 5 bases from J, the gap between germline ends came to 16 bases. For the CDR3, the DNA is TGTGCCAGCAGTCCAAATTGGGCCCCTCACGAGCAGTACTTC. Translating it yields CASSPNWAPHEQYF. The full variable domain, in which reference TRBV28 and TRBJ2-7 provide the parts outside the CDR3, is DVKVTQSSRYLVKRTGEKVFLECVQDMDHENMFWYRQDPGLGLRLIYFSYDVKMKEKGDIPEGYSVSREKKERFSLILESASTNQTSMYLCASSPNWAPHEQYFGPGTRLTVT.

The chain uses TRBV6-1 and TRBJ2-4, with D possibly matching TRBD1 (5 bases). The germline gives CDR1 MNHNS, CDR2 SASEGT. Trimming cost V 3 bases and J 6 bases, with 9 bases left between them. The CDR3 is 13 residues long. CDR3 nucleotides: TGTGCCAGCAGTGAGGGGCAGGGAAACATTCAGTACTTC. It specifies CASSEGQGNIQYF.

The chain couples TRBV7-8 to TRBJ1-2; 8 positions match TRBD1. The V gene's germline CDR1 is SGHVS and CDR2 FQNEAQ. V shed 4 bases and J 7 bases; nucleotides not matched to a gene: 14. The CDR3 covers 16 residues. The CDR3 reads CASSSVTGEAGGGYTF. CDR3 in DNA: TGTGCCAGCAGCTCGGTGACAGGGGAGGCAGGGGGTGGCTACACCTTC.